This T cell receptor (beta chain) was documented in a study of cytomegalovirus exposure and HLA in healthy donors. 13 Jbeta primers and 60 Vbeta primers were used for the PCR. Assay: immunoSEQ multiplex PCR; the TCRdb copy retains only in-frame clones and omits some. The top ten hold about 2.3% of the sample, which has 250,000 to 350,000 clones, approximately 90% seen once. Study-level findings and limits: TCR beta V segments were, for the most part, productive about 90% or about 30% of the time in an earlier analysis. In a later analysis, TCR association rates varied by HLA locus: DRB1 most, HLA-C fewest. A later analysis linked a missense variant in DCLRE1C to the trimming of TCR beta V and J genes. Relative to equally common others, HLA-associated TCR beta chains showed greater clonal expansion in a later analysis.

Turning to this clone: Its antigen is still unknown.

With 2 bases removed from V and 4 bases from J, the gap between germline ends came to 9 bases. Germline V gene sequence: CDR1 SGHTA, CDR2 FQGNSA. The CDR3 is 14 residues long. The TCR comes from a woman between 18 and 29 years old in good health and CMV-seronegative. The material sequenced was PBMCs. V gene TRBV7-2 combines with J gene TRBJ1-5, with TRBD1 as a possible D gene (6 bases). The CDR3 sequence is CASSLRGGNQPQHF. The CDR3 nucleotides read TGTGCCAGCAGCTTAAGGGGGGGGAATCAGCCCCAGCATTTT.